The rows below give T cell receptor beta chains drawn from one sample of a study of blood T cell repertoires in COVID-19. The assay was immunoSEQ multiplex PCR, and TCRdb's table has in-frame clones only and misses some. Of around 200,000 clones in the sample, 80% to 90% are singletons; the top ten hold 0.7% to 0.9%. The sample taken for sequencing was peripheral blood. All receptors come from a young woman who had recovered from COVID-19. CDR3s include the opening cysteine and the closing phenylalanine or tryptophan. The D gene is left open where the match is weak. Part of the rows lack a size; the others show once, few, many or a class for expanded clones.

cdr3_nt: TGTGCCAGCAGCTCTCTCCCGACAGTGAACACTGAAGCTTTCTTT; cdr3_aa: CASSSLPTVNTEAFF; d_call: .; j_call: TRBJ1-1; v_call: TRBV7-6; clone_size: .
cdr3_nt: TGTGCCACCAGCCCGGACAGGGGTTCAAACATTCAGTACTTC; cdr3_aa: CATSPDRGSNIQYF; d_call: TRBD1; j_call: TRBJ2-4; v_call: TRBV15; clone_size: .
cdr3_nt: TGTGCCAGCTCACCCCTGGCGGGACAGGGAGTTTTCGAGCAGTACTTC; cdr3_aa: CASSPLAGQGVFEQYF; d_call: TRBD1; j_call: TRBJ2-7; v_call: TRBV18; clone_size: .
cdr3_nt: TGTGCCAGTAGTATTAGCGGGGTTGAGGAGACCCAGTACTTC; cdr3_aa: CASSISGVEETQYF; d_call: TRBD2; j_call: TRBJ2-5; v_call: TRBV19; clone_size: .
cdr3_nt: TGTGCCAGCAGCCCGGGGGGACAGGGGTCCTACAATGAGCAGTTCTTC; cdr3_aa: CASSPGGQGSYNEQFF; d_call: TRBD1; j_call: TRBJ2-1; v_call: TRBV5-4; clone_size: once
cdr3_nt: TGTGCCAGCTCACCACCGGGACTAGATGCAGATACGCAGTATTTT; cdr3_aa: CASSPPGLDADTQYF; d_call: TRBD2; j_call: TRBJ2-3; v_call: TRBV18; clone_size: .
cdr3_nt: TGTGCCAGTAGTATGGGAGCAGGAGGGACCTTC; cdr3_aa: CASSMGAGGTF; d_call: .; j_call: TRBJ1-2; v_call: TRBV19; clone_size: .
cdr3_nt: TGTGCCAGCAGCCTTCGACAGCCCACTAATGAAAAACTGTTTTTT; cdr3_aa: CASSLRQPTNEKLFF; d_call: .; j_call: TRBJ1-4; v_call: TRBV14; clone_size: .
cdr3_nt: TGTGCCAGCAGTGGTACGGACAGAGAGACCCAGTACTTC; cdr3_aa: CASSGTDRETQYF; d_call: .; j_call: TRBJ2-5; v_call: TRBV2; clone_size: .
cdr3_nt: TGTGCCAGCAGCGACAGAACCACAGATACGCAGTATTTT; cdr3_aa: CASSDRTTDTQYF; d_call: .; j_call: TRBJ2-3; v_call: TRBV6-2/TRBV6-3; clone_size: .
cdr3_nt: TGTGCCAGTAGTATCGGGTACCCCGGGGAGCTGTTTTTT; cdr3_aa: CASSIGYPGELFF; d_call: .; j_call: TRBJ2-2; v_call: TRBV19; clone_size: .
cdr3_nt: TGCGCCAGCAGCTCGGACGACTACTCCTACAATGAGCAGTTCTTC; cdr3_aa: CASSSDDYSYNEQFF; d_call: .; j_call: TRBJ2-1; v_call: TRBV5-1; clone_size: once
cdr3_nt: TGCAGTGCTAGTTCGGTCAGGGCTGTTCACTATGGCTACACCTTC; cdr3_aa: CSASSVRAVHYGYTF; d_call: .; j_call: TRBJ1-2; v_call: TRBV20-1; clone_size: .
cdr3_nt: TGTGCCAGCAGCGTAGAGGCTAGCGGGAGTTACAATGAGCAGTTCTTC; cdr3_aa: CASSVEASGSYNEQFF; d_call: TRBD2; j_call: TRBJ2-1; v_call: TRBV9; clone_size: once
cdr3_nt: TGTGCCAGCACCCCAGGGGCTGGAAACACCATATATTTT; cdr3_aa: CASTPGAGNTIYF; d_call: .; j_call: TRBJ1-3; v_call: TRBV12-3/TRBV12-4; clone_size: .
cdr3_nt: TGTGCCAGTAGTATGGGGACACACCGGGGTGAGCAGTTCTTC; cdr3_aa: CASSMGTHRGEQFF; d_call: .; j_call: TRBJ2-1; v_call: TRBV19; clone_size: once
cdr3_nt: TGTGCCAGCAGTCCGGGACAAACTAACTATGGCTACACCTTC; cdr3_aa: CASSPGQTNYGYTF; d_call: .; j_call: TRBJ1-2; v_call: TRBV27; clone_size: .
cdr3_nt: TGCGCCAGCAGCAGGGCCGGGACTATACAGGAGAAGTTCTTC; cdr3_aa: CASSRAGTIQEKFF; d_call: TRBD2; j_call: TRBJ2-1; v_call: TRBV5-1; clone_size: .
cdr3_nt: TGTGCCAGCAGTTATAGGGGGGGCAGGTTGAACACTGAAGCTTTCTTT; cdr3_aa: CASSYRGGRLNTEAFF; d_call: .; j_call: TRBJ1-1; v_call: TRBV6-6; clone_size: .
cdr3_nt: TGTGCCAGCAGTTTCTTCCAGGGCCGCTCACCCCTCCACTTT; cdr3_aa: CASSFFQGRSPLHF; d_call: .; j_call: TRBJ1-6; v_call: TRBV27; clone_size: .
cdr3_nt: TGTGCCAGTAGTATATCTCAGGGGGAGACCCAGTACTTC; cdr3_aa: CASSISQGETQYF; d_call: .; j_call: TRBJ2-5; v_call: TRBV19; clone_size: .
cdr3_nt: TGTGCCAGCAGCTCAACCGGGACAGGGGACACTGAAGCTTTCTTT; cdr3_aa: CASSSTGTGDTEAFF; d_call: TRBD1; j_call: TRBJ1-1; v_call: TRBV5-5; clone_size: .